This record looks at one T cell receptor beta chain sequence and its context. This sample was taken from a study of control samples from healthy donors and cancer patients. Method: immunoSEQ multiplex PCR; TCRdb's copy keeps in-frame clones and lacks some. This table holds about 75,000 clones, roughly 80% found once. This CDR3 is built from 16 residues. Germline CDR1 is SGHRS and CDR2 is YFSETQ. V gave up 4 bases and J gave up 2 bases; unmatched junction bases: 9. The chain recombines TRBV5-1 with TRBJ2-1, with 7 bases lining up with TRBD2. The material sequenced was blood. The clonotype originates from a man aged 50 to 60 in good health. This CDR3 is CASSLGALAAYNEQFF. The CDR3 nucleotides read TGCGCCAGCAGCCTTGGTGCTCTAGCGGCCTACAATGAGCAGTTCTTC.